This T cell receptor beta chain stems from a study of breast tumors, draining lymph nodes, adjacent tissues. At least ten counts were recorded for this clonotype. The antigen remains undetermined. The germline V gene encodes CDR1 DFQATT and CDR2 SNEGSKA (reference sequence). V lost 4 bases, J lost 3 bases, and 8 bases stayed unmatched. The CDR3 runs 15 residues. Axillary draining lymph nodes of breast cancer patients supplied the node samples. A single record per CDR3 protein comes from TCRdb applying MiXCR to the multiplex PCR reads. The table includes about 200,000 distinct CDR3 sequences, around 33% detected once. The study, taken as a whole, reports: Luminal-like breast cancer showed significantly higher tumor–nontumor repertoire similarity than basal-like. Tumor TCR diversity was below lymph nodes but above nontumor tissue. That most tumor T cells come from lymph nodes remained unproven. The data were judged consistent with most tumor T cells coming from lymph node and expanding in tumor.

This TCR was recovered from a female donor with breast cancer. Some clones in this sample may be carry-over from other donors' samples. The V gene is TRBV20-1, the J gene TRBJ2-7; 11 bases are a match to TRBD2. The material sequenced was axillary lymph node tissue. CDR3: CSAMPTSGGGYEQYF. In DNA, the CDR3 is TGCAGTGCTATGCCTACTAGCGGGGGTGGCTACGAGCAGTACTTC.